These T cell receptor beta chains were read from a single sample in a study of early T cells in non-severe SARS-CoV-2 infection. TCRdb recomputed calls from the 5' RACE reads with MiXCR, one row per CDR3 protein. The data contain 45,000 or so distinct CDR3 sequences, 4% to 4.5% of them seen just once; the ten biggest clones take up around 2.8%. Sample: whole blood. The source of these receptors is an adult who was a healthcare worker with PCR-confirmed SARS-CoV-2 infection or an uninfected control (not recorded which). Each CDR3 is given with its conserved first and last residue. The D gene is left open where the match is weak. For some rows the clone size is stated as once, few or many, or as a class when expanded; others skip it.

v_gene	j_gene	abundance	d_gene	CDR3aa	CDR3nt
TRBV4-1	TRBJ2-7	many	TRBD2	CASSQSSGSYEQYF	TGCGCCAGCAGCCAAAGTAGCGGGAGTTACGAGCAGTACTTC
TRBV7-2	TRBJ2-1	medium-sized	TRBD2	CASSSLAGSYNEQFF	TGTGCCAGCAGCTCCCTAGCGGGGAGCTACAATGAGCAGTTCTTC
TRBV4-1	TRBJ2-4	NA	TRBD1	CASSQVGTGGVTAKNIQYF	TGCGCCAGCAGCCAAGTAGGGACAGGGGGCGTCACAGCCAAAAACATTCAGTACTTC
TRBV11-2	TRBJ2-7	few	NA	CASSDPLGKIYEQYF	TGTGCCAGCAGCGACCCTCTGGGAAAAATCTACGAGCAGTACTTC
TRBV9	TRBJ1-1	many	NA	CASSSTGRQDTEAFF	TGTGCCAGCAGCTCAACGGGACGCCAGGACACTGAAGCTTTCTTT
TRBV10-2	TRBJ1-1	few	TRBD1	CASSKTGRAEAFF	TGCGCCAGCAGTAAGACAGGGCGGGCTGAAGCTTTCTTT
TRBV12-3/TRBV12-4	TRBJ2-2	many	NA	CASCRGSSTGELFF	TGTGCCTCCTGTAGGGGGTCCAGCACCGGGGAGCTGTTTTTT
TRBV7-2	TRBJ2-3	many	NA	CASSPPPLTDTQYF	TGTGCCAGCAGCCCACCCCCCCTCACAGATACGCAGTATTTT
TRBV5-1	TRBJ2-2	many	NA	CASSFTIDPNTGELFF	TGCGCCAGCAGCTTCACAATTGACCCGAACACCGGGGAGCTGTTTTTT
TRBV12-3/TRBV12-4	TRBJ1-1	many	NA	CASSWGRGTEAFF	TGTGCCAGCAGTTGGGGACGGGGCACTGAAGCTTTCTTT
TRBV28	TRBJ1-2	many	TRBD1	CASSFWTGPHYGYTF	TGTGCCAGCAGTTTCTGGACAGGGCCTCACTATGGCTACACCTTC
TRBV7-9	TRBJ2-7	few	NA	CASSFFGSYEQYF	TGTGCCAGCAGCTTTTTCGGGTCCTACGAGCAGTACTTC
TRBV19	TRBJ2-1	few	NA	CASSIWDGNNEQFF	TGTGCCAGTAGTATTTGGGACGGGAACAATGAGCAGTTCTTC
TRBV6-5	TRBJ2-1	many	TRBD2	CASSRTSGGNNEQFF	TGTGCCAGCAGTAGGACTAGCGGGGGCAACAATGAGCAGTTCTTC
TRBV9	TRBJ2-1	few	TRBD2	CASSVSGSSYNEQFF	TGTGCCAGCAGCGTAAGCGGGAGCTCCTACAATGAGCAGTTCTTC
TRBV7-9	TRBJ1-4	many	TRBD1	CASRSSGTGNEKLFF	TGTGCCAGCAGGTCATCCGGGACAGGGAATGAAAAACTGTTTTTT
TRBV12-3/TRBV12-4	TRBJ2-5	many	TRBD2	CASRLAGVGETQYF	TGTGCCAGCAGATTAGCGGGGGTGGGGGAGACCCAGTACTTC
TRBV11-3	TRBJ2-1	many	TRBD2	CASSLLVRGSYNEQFF	TGTGCCAGCAGCTTACTGGTGCGGGGGTCCTACAATGAGCAGTTCTTC
TRBV7-8	TRBJ2-3	NA	NA	CASSPRTRTDTQYF	TGTGCCAGCAGCCCGAGGACGAGGACAGATACGCAGTATTTT
TRBV20-1	TRBJ2-1	many	TRBD1	CSARSTGYGNEQFF	TGCAGTGCTAGGTCGACAGGGTATGGCAATGAGCAGTTCTTC
TRBV19	TRBJ2-6	many	NA	CASTRGVDGANVLTF	TGTGCCAGTACCAGGGGGGTGGACGGGGCCAACGTCCTGACTTTC
TRBV27	TRBJ1-1	many	NA	CASSLIGLGEAFF	TGTGCCAGCAGTTTAATAGGGTTGGGGGAAGCTTTCTTT
TRBV28	TRBJ2-7	many	TRBD1	CASRGTGSSYEQYF	TGTGCCAGCAGAGGGACAGGGAGCTCCTACGAGCAGTACTTC
TRBV12-3/TRBV12-4	TRBJ2-2	many	NA	CASSLGTYGNTGELFF	TGTGCCAGCAGTTTAGGGACCTACGGGAACACCGGGGAGCTGTTTTTT
TRBV7-6	TRBJ2-1	many	NA	CASSFGAYNEQFF	TGTGCCAGCAGCTTCGGCGCGTACAATGAGCAGTTCTTC
TRBV6-6	TRBJ1-2	NA	NA	CASSYSMAGVANYGYTF	TGTGCCAGCAGTTACTCGATGGCAGGGGTAGCTAACTATGGCTACACCTTC
TRBV6-1	TRBJ2-3	many	TRBD1	CASRDRGDTQYF	TGTGCCAGCCGGGACAGGGGAGATACGCAGTATTTT
TRBV15	TRBJ2-1	many	TRBD2	CATSGRLAGGHEQFF	TGTGCCACCAGCGGCCGATTAGCGGGAGGCCATGAGCAGTTCTTC
TRBV11-2	TRBJ2-5	few	NA	CASSLGRGWRGETQYF	TGTGCCAGCAGCTTAGGGCGCGGCTGGAGGGGGGAGACCCAGTACTTC
TRBV5-6	TRBJ2-6	NA	TRBD2	CASSLGLAYGANVLTF	TGTGCCAGCAGCTTGGGACTAGCCTACGGGGCCAACGTCCTGACTTTC
TRBV5-6	TRBJ2-1	few	TRBD2	CASSFPSGEYNEQFF	TGTGCCAGCAGCTTTCCTAGCGGGGAGTACAATGAGCAGTTCTTC
TRBV30	TRBJ2-1	many	NA	CAWSPGEALGGQFF	TGTGCCTGGAGTCCGGGGGAGGCCCTGGGGGGCCAGTTCTTC
TRBV19	TRBJ1-5	many	NA	CASSMLRGSSNQPQHF	TGTGCCAGTAGTATGCTGAGGGGGTCGAGCAATCAGCCCCAGCATTTT
TRBV20-1	TRBJ2-7	many	TRBD1	CSAEDREDSSYEQYF	TGCAGTGCTGAGGACAGGGAGGATTCCTCCTACGAGCAGTACTTC
TRBV10-3	TRBJ2-1	NA	NA	CAISESPFRSYNEQFF	TGTGCCATCAGTGAGTCGCCCTTTAGGTCCTACAATGAGCAGTTCTTC
TRBV10-3	TRBJ1-4	many	NA	CAISESGGREKLFF	TGTGCCATCAGTGAGTCGGGTGGGCGTGAAAAACTGTTTTTT
TRBV12-3/TRBV12-4	TRBJ1-2	many	NA	CASSFSGPNYGYTF	TGTGCCAGCAGTTTTTCAGGGCCTAACTATGGCTACACCTTC
TRBV28	TRBJ2-7	many	NA	CASSLRGRAYEQYF	TGTGCCAGCAGCCTACGCGGCCGGGCCTACGAGCAGTACTTC
TRBV2	TRBJ2-1	NA	TRBD2	CASRGTSVPYNEQFF	TGTGCCAGCAGGGGGACTAGCGTCCCCTACAATGAGCAGTTCTTC
TRBV2	TRBJ1-3	many	NA	CASSGRPGNTIYF	TGTGCCAGCAGTGGGAGGCCAGGAAACACCATATATTTT
TRBV18	TRBJ1-2	many	NA	CASSPPWGRNYGYTF	TGTGCCAGCTCACCACCGTGGGGGCGTAACTATGGCTACACCTTC
TRBV20-1	TRBJ2-3	NA	TRBD2	CSARGPSGGHTQYF	TGCAGTGCTAGAGGCCCTAGCGGGGGGCATACGCAGTATTTT
TRBV19	TRBJ1-1	many	TRBD1	CASSTPGTGMPEAFF	TGTGCCAGTAGTACTCCCGGGACAGGAATGCCTGAAGCTTTCTTT
TRBV5-5	TRBJ2-4	many	NA	CASSLVVGQNIQYF	TGTGCCAGCAGCTTGGTGGTTGGCCAAAACATTCAGTACTTC
TRBV19	TRBJ1-4	many	NA	CASSEQSTNEKLFF	TGTGCCAGTAGTGAACAGAGTACTAATGAAAAACTGTTTTTT
TRBV10-1	TRBJ2-7	many	NA	CASAGTRGNYEQYF	TGCGCCAGTGCCGGGACTCGGGGGAACTACGAGCAGTACTTC
TRBV6-6	TRBJ1-5	many	NA	CASSYSGPGQLNQPQHF	TGTGCCAGCAGTTACTCTGGCCCGGGACAACTCAATCAGCCCCAGCATTTT
TRBV30	TRBJ1-1	many	NA	CACRRGGADTEAFF	TGTGCCTGTCGCCGGGGGGGGGCGGACACTGAAGCTTTCTTT
TRBV4-1	TRBJ1-1	NA	NA	CASSHERGYGNTEAFF	TGCGCCAGCAGCCACGAAAGGGGATATGGGAACACTGAAGCTTTCTTT
TRBV24-1	TRBJ2-1	few	TRBD2	CATSDISRGLATNEQFF	TGTGCCACCAGTGATATCTCCCGCGGACTAGCCACTAATGAGCAGTTCTTC
TRBV11-2	TRBJ2-3	few	NA	CASSLLGNPPTDTQYF	TGTGCCAGCAGCTTGTTGGGGAACCCTCCCACAGATACGCAGTATTTT
TRBV5-1	TRBJ1-2	many	NA	CASSPDPAEGYTF	TGCGCCAGCAGCCCGGACCCCGCGGAAGGCTACACCTTC
TRBV7-8	TRBJ2-5	NA	NA	CASSLARTAPETQYF	TGTGCCAGCAGCTTAGCGAGGACAGCCCCAGAGACCCAGTACTTC
TRBV28	TRBJ2-7	many	NA	CASSPDLLSEQYF	TGTGCCAGTTCGCCGGACTTACTCTCCGAGCAGTACTTC
TRBV12-3/TRBV12-4	TRBJ2-3	many	TRBD1	CASSQGDKFTDTQYF	TGTGCCAGCTCTCAGGGGGACAAGTTCACAGATACGCAGTATTTT